The 24 T cell receptor beta chains presented below share a single source sample, sequenced in a study of blood T cell repertoires in COVID-19. Libraries were prepared by immunoSEQ multiplex PCR; TCRdb keeps only in-frame clonotypes and omits some of them. The sample has approximately 300,000 clones, roughly 90% seen once; the top ten hold over 9%. Input material: peripheral blood. The receptors stem from a young woman with COVID-19, enrolled during active disease.

The V and J genes are TRBV4-3 and TRBJ2-1; 13 bases agree with TRBD2. Trimming at V came to 3 bases and at J to 0 bases, leaving 8 bases not matched to a gene. CDR3 length: 19 residues. The germline V gene encodes CDR1 LGHNA and CDR2 YSLEER. The CDR3 protein is CASSHETSGRASSYNEQFF. CDR3 in DNA: TGCGCCAGCAGCCACGAAACTAGCGGGAGGGCAAGCTCCTACAATGAGCAGTTCTTC.

V gene TRBV30 combines with J gene TRBJ1-6; no reliable D call. The CDR3 loop spans 13 amino acids. Germline values: CDR1 GTSNPN, CDR2 SVGIG (reference sequence). Trimming took 0 bases from V and 9 from J, leaving 9 bases between them. The CDR3, as DNA: TGTGCCTGGAGTGTGGTCAGGCTTTCACCCCTCCACTTT. This gives the protein CAWSVVRLSPLHF.

V gene TRBV24-1 combines with J gene TRBJ2-2, with TRBD1 matching over 7 bases. The CDR3 runs 14 residues. From germline, CDR1 is KGHDR and CDR2 SFDVKD. J lost 4 bases, V lost 3 bases, and 1 base had no gene match. The CDR3 here is CATSDGTVTGELFF. CDR3 sequence (DNA): TGTGCCACCAGTGATGGGACAGTCACCGGGGAGCTGTTTTTT.

This clone was counted a single time. CDR3 sequence (DNA): TGTGCCAGCGCTGACAGGTCGAACACTGAAGCTTTCTTT. Its protein product is CASADRSNTEAFF. J is TRBJ1-1 and V is TRBV3-1 (or the pseudogene TRBV3-2); perhaps TRBD1 as D (6 bases). V lost 8 bases and J 1 base, leaving 11 bases between the germline ends. The V gene's germline CDR1 is LGHDT and CDR2 YNNKEL (reference sequence). The CDR3 contains 13 residues.

The chain couples TRBV7-3 to TRBJ2-1; 11 bases fit TRBD2. Germline loops: CDR1 SGHTA, CDR2 FQGTGA. The junction had 3 bases not matched to a gene; V was cut back by 4 bases and J by 4 bases. CDR3 length equals 15 residues. DNA of the CDR3: TGTGCCAGCAGCTCACTAGCGGGGGAGTACAATGAGCAGTTCTTC. This sequence encodes CASSSLAGEYNEQFF.

The chain uses TRBV6-1 and TRBJ2-3; 10 nucleotides match TRBD2. This CDR3 is 16 amino acids long. CDR1 and CDR2 (germline): MNHNS, SASEGT. J gave up 0 bases and V 4 bases, and 4 bases lay outside the gene matches. CDR3 residues: CASSVIAGGSTDTQYF. DNA of the CDR3: TGTGCCAGCAGTGTTATAGCGGGAGGAAGCACAGATACGCAGTATTTT.

The J gene is TRBJ1-6, the V gene TRBV9, with TRBD1 matching over 9 bases. There are 15 residues in the CDR3. The trim removed 0 bases at V and 8 bases at J, leaving 3 bases unmatched. CDR1 and CDR2 (germline): SGDLS, YYNGEE. CDR3 coding DNA: TGTGCCAGCAGCGTAGCAAGGACAGGGGATTCACCCCTCCACTTT. Translating it yields CASSVARTGDSPLHF.

The chain combines TRBV28 with TRBJ2-2; tentative D call: TRBD1 (6 bases). CDR1 MDHEN and CDR2 SYDVKM come from the germline V gene. Trimming pared 4 bases from V and 5 bases from J, leaving 20 bases between. This CDR3 is 17 amino acids long. As DNA, the CDR3 is TGTGCCAGCAGTTCCCTCGAAACAGGGTTAGTTACCGGGGAGCTGTTTTTT. Translation gives CASSSLETGLVTGELFF.

V is TRBV2 and J is TRBJ2-3; 10 bases match TRBD1. The CDR3 loop spans 14 amino acids. The J segment lost 4 bases and the V segment lost 5 bases, leaving 3 bases of the junction unmatched. CDR1 is SNHLY, CDR2 FYNNEI, per germline. CDR3 nucleotide sequence: TGTGCCAGCAGTCTAGACAGGGGGCCAGATACGCAGTATTTT. It encodes CASSLDRGPDTQYF.

The chain combines TRBV25-1 with TRBJ2-3; 8 bases match TRBD1. The germline gives CDR1 MGHDK, CDR2 SYGVNS. V shed 5 bases, J shed 6 bases, and the junction held 1 base outside the gene matches. This CDR3 spans 12 amino acids. The CDR3 DNA reads TGTGCCAGCAGTAGACAGGGGGATACGCAGTATTTT. Its protein product is CASSRQGDTQYF.

The V gene is TRBV3-1 (or the pseudogene TRBV3-2), the J gene TRBJ1-2, with D possibly TRBD1 on 5 matching bases. The CDR3 is 13 amino acids. Germline values: CDR1 LGHDT, CDR2 YNNKEL (reference sequence). V was cut by 2 bases and J by 4 bases, with 8 bases left in between. The CDR3 sequence: CASSQRGSYGYTF. In DNA form, the CDR3 reads TGTGCCAGCAGCCAACGGGGGAGCTATGGCTACACCTTC.

This sequence joins TRBV11-2 and TRBJ2-4; 11 bases match TRBD1. J was trimmed by 7 bases and V by 5 bases; bases with no gene match: 4. Germline lookup yields CDR1 SGHAT and CDR2 FQNNGV. The length of the CDR3 is 14 residues. The CDR3 loop reads CASSPGQGENIQYF. CDR3 coding DNA: TGTGCCAGCAGCCCGGGACAGGGGGAGAACATTCAGTACTTC.

This chain joins TRBV4-1 and TRBJ1-6; a possible D gene is TRBD1 (6 bases). This CDR3 region has 17 residues. Germline lookup yields CDR1 MGHRA and CDR2 YSYEKL. V lost 0 bases to trimming and J lost 10 bases, with 19 bases between them. The DNA of the CDR3 is TGCGCCAGCAGCCAAGAACCCGGGCAGGGGTTTCGATCACCCCTCCACTTT. Translation: CASSQEPGQGFRSPLHF.

The V and J genes are TRBV5-1 and TRBJ2-7, with 9 bases identical to TRBD2. This CDR3 is 14 amino acids long. With 4 bases clipped from V and 0 bases from J, the junction kept 2 bases outside the gene matches. Germline V lookup: CDR1 SGHRS, CDR2 YFSETQ. CDR3 loop: CASSASGNSYEQYF. The DNA of the CDR3 is TGCGCCAGCAGCGCTAGCGGGAACTCCTACGAGCAGTACTTC.

The chain employs TRBV9 and TRBJ1-2, with TRBD1 matching 7 bases. The CDR3 consists of 15 residues. The V gene end was trimmed by 4 bases and the J gene end by 3 bases; junction bases not matched to a gene: 9. Germline V gene data show CDR1 as SGDLS and CDR2 as YYNGEE. CDR3 in DNA: TGTGCCAGCAGCCGGCCAGGGGGTGGTTACTATGGCTACACCTTC. Amino acid sequence: CASSRPGGGYYGYTF.

The chain links TRBV10-1 to TRBJ2-1; the match to TRBD2 covers 10 bases. Per germline, CDR1 WNHNN and CDR2 SYGVQD (reference sequence). The J segment lost 8 bases and the V segment lost 3 bases, leaving 13 bases of the junction unmatched. This CDR3 has 17 amino acids. The CDR3 coding sequence is TGCGCCAGCAGTGAACTCGAGGGTAGCGGGAGGCCCGATGAGCAGTTCTTC. It is translated as CASSELEGSGRPDEQFF.

The chain employs TRBV3-1 (or the pseudogene TRBV3-2) and TRBJ2-1, with 10 bases identical to TRBD1. Germline values: CDR1 LGHDT, CDR2 YNNKEL (reference sequence). The CDR3 is 15 amino acids. With 4 bases clipped from V and 1 base from J, the junction kept 1 base outside the gene matches. CDR3 sequence (DNA): TGTGCCAGCAGCCGGGACAGGGGTTCCTACAATGAGCAGTTCTTC. Residues: CASSRDRGSYNEQFF.

This chain connects TRBV6-5 to TRBJ1-1; 11 bases match TRBD1. In germline, CDR1 is MNHEY, CDR2 SVGAGI. The V and J ends lost 6 bases and 4 bases, in that order; junction bases with no gene match: 4. The length of the CDR3 is 14 residues. CDR3 DNA: TGTGCCAGCAGGAGGACAGGGGGCCGCACTGAAGCTTTCTTT. Translating gives CASRRTGGRTEAFF.

This sequence joins TRBV19 and TRBJ1-1, with D unclear. This CDR3 has 15 amino acids. Trimming cost V 1 base and J 0 bases, with 9 bases left between them. The germline V gene encodes CDR1 LNHDA and CDR2 SQIVND (reference sequence). CDR3 bases: TGTGCCAGTAGTATAGGAGGACTTTTGAACACTGAAGCTTTCTTT. This codes for CASSIGGLLNTEAFF.

The V and J genes are TRBV12-3 or TRBV12-4 and TRBJ2-5; no clear D gene. There are 13 residues in the CDR3. Between the trimmed V and J ends, which lost 6 bases and 5 bases, there was a span of 13 bases. CDR3 sequence (DNA): TGTGCCAGCAGGGCCGAGGCGAGGGAGACCCAGTACTTC. This translates into CASRAEARETQYF.

The chain couples TRBV6-2 or TRBV6-3 to TRBJ2-1; 11 nucleotides align to TRBD2. The CDR3 runs to 17 residues. The germline gives CDR1 MNHEY, CDR2 SVGEGT. Unmatched junction bases numbered 10, after V lost 5 bases and J lost 4 bases. The CDR3 protein is CASSPLPGTSGYNEQFF. The CDR3 DNA reads TGTGCCAGCAGTCCCCTCCCCGGGACTAGCGGTTACAATGAGCAGTTCTTC.

This clone showed up just once. The gene calls are TRBV7-6 and TRBJ2-1; D uncertain. Germline lookup yields CDR1 SGHVS and CDR2 FNYEAQ. The CDR3 contains 12 residues. The V end lost 4 bases, the J end lost 5 bases, and 6 bases lay between the germline ends. The CDR3 region has the DNA TGTGCCAGCAGCTCTAGAGACAATGAGCAGTTCTTC. Its protein is CASSSRDNEQFF.

The V call is TRBV19, the J call TRBJ1-6; no definite D call. The CDR3 is made up of 13 amino acids. Germline V gives CDR1 LNHDA, CDR2 SQIVND (reference sequence). V gave up 9 bases and J gave up 0 bases, with 6 bases separating them. CDR3 protein: CASKSSYNSPLHF. As DNA, the CDR3 is TGTGCCAGCAAGAGCTCCTATAATTCACCCCTCCACTTT.

This clone has just one count. The chain uses TRBV6-6 and TRBJ1-4; 7 positions agree with TRBD1. The germline V gene has CDR1 MNHNY and CDR2 SVGAGI (reference sequence). There are 14 residues in the CDR3. With V trimmed by 4 bases and J by 7 bases, 6 bases remained unmatched. The CDR3 is CASSSSDRAEKLFF. In DNA form, the CDR3 reads TGTGCCAGCAGTTCGTCCGACAGGGCTGAAAAACTGTTTTTT.